A selection of T cell receptor beta chains follows, all from one sample in a study of T cell repertoires in cytomegalovirus infection. TCRdb reanalysed the reads using MiXCR and keeps one entry per CDR3 protein. The sample consists of hundreds of thousands of distinct CDR3 sequences, around 24% of them appearing once. Material: CD8+ T cells from PBMCs. The receptors shown here come from a human donor in good health (CMV status not recorded). Some clones in this sample may be carry-over from other donors' samples. CDR3s include the opening cysteine and the closing phenylalanine or tryptophan. A D gene is named only where the DNA matches it firmly. The size of a clone is reported for some rows only, either as once, few or many, or as a class for expanded clones.

clone_size: .; v_call: TRBV10-2; d_call: .; j_call: TRBJ1-2; cdr3_aa: CASSEEANYGYTF; cdr3_nt: TGCGCCAGCAGTGAAGAAGCCAACTATGGCTACACCTTC
clone_size: .; v_call: TRBV14; d_call: .; j_call: TRBJ2-7; cdr3_aa: CASSQLEVIEQYF; cdr3_nt: TGTGCCAGCAGCCAATTAGAGGTGATCGAGCAGTACTTC
clone_size: .; v_call: TRBV20-1; d_call: .; j_call: TRBJ1-2; cdr3_aa: CSAPTGYKNYGYTF; cdr3_nt: TGCAGTGCTCCCACAGGGTACAAGAACTATGGCTACACCTTC
clone_size: .; v_call: TRBV29-1; d_call: .; j_call: TRBJ2-2; cdr3_aa: CSVVNGELFF; cdr3_nt: TGCAGCGTTGTAAACGGGGAGCTGTTTTTT
clone_size: .; v_call: TRBV4-2; d_call: TRBD2; j_call: TRBJ2-1; cdr3_aa: CASSQDLLAGTNEQFF; cdr3_nt: TGTGCCAGCAGCCAAGATCTCCTAGCGGGGACCAATGAGCAGTTCTTC
clone_size: .; v_call: TRBV9; d_call: TRBD1; j_call: TRBJ1-2; cdr3_aa: CASSGTQGARNGYTF; cdr3_nt: TGTGCCAGCAGCGGGACTCAGGGGGCGAGGAATGGCTACACCTTC
clone_size: .; v_call: TRBV5-6; d_call: TRBD1; j_call: TRBJ1-1; cdr3_aa: CVSSQGQGLNTEAFF; cdr3_nt: TGTGTCAGCAGCCAGGGACAGGGTTTGAACACTGAAGCTTTCTTT
clone_size: many; v_call: TRBV7-2; d_call: .; j_call: TRBJ2-3; cdr3_aa: CASSLSGSIDTQYF; cdr3_nt: TGTGCCAGCAGCTTATCGGGCAGCATAGATACGCAGTATTTT
clone_size: few; v_call: TRBV11-2; d_call: TRBD2; j_call: TRBJ2-7; cdr3_aa: CASSSDPSGGASYEQYF; cdr3_nt: TGTGCCAGCAGCTCCGATCCTAGCGGGGGGGCCTCCTACGAGCAGTACTTC
clone_size: .; v_call: TRBV5-1; d_call: .; j_call: TRBJ2-3; cdr3_aa: CASRSFEDTQYF; cdr3_nt: TGCGCCAGCAGGTCCTTTGAGGATACGCAGTATTTT
clone_size: .; v_call: TRBV10-2; d_call: .; j_call: TRBJ1-5; cdr3_aa: CASRDDSYSNQPQHF; cdr3_nt: TGCGCCAGCAGAGACGACAGCTATAGCAATCAGCCCCAGCATTTT
clone_size: many; v_call: TRBV7-2; d_call: .; j_call: TRBJ2-1; cdr3_aa: CASSLEFQNNEQFF; cdr3_nt: TGTGCCAGCAGCTTAGAATTCCAGAACAATGAGCAGTTCTTC
clone_size: many; v_call: TRBV7-9; d_call: .; j_call: TRBJ1-2; cdr3_aa: CASSGVGQNYGYTF; cdr3_nt: TGTGCCAGCAGTGGGGTAGGACAGAACTATGGCTACACCTTC
clone_size: few; v_call: TRBV28; d_call: .; j_call: TRBJ1-5; cdr3_aa: CASSLDEDQPQHF; cdr3_nt: TGTGCCAGCAGTTTGGACGAGGATCAGCCCCAGCATTTT
clone_size: few; v_call: TRBV29-1; d_call: TRBD1; j_call: TRBJ2-1; cdr3_aa: CSVWGTGGNEQFF; cdr3_nt: TGCAGCGTCTGGGGGACAGGGGGCAATGAGCAGTTCTTC
clone_size: .; v_call: TRBV29-1; d_call: .; j_call: TRBJ1-3; cdr3_aa: CSGGGSGNTIYF; cdr3_nt: TGCAGCGGAGGGGGCTCTGGAAACACCATATATTTT
clone_size: .; v_call: TRBV27; d_call: .; j_call: TRBJ2-5; cdr3_aa: CASSLPSETQYF; cdr3_nt: TGTGCCAGCAGTTTACCATCGGAGACCCAGTACTTC
clone_size: .; v_call: TRBV28; d_call: .; j_call: TRBJ2-3; cdr3_aa: CASSFGDLGTDTQYF; cdr3_nt: TGTGCCAGCAGTTTCGGGGACCTGGGCACAGATACGCAGTATTTT
clone_size: few; v_call: TRBV19; d_call: TRBD1; j_call: TRBJ2-7; cdr3_aa: CASSIRDRVMDEQYF; cdr3_nt: TGTGCCAGTAGTATCCGGGACAGGGTGATGGACGAGCAGTACTTC
clone_size: few; v_call: TRBV29-1; d_call: .; j_call: TRBJ2-1; cdr3_aa: CSAPSGPYNEQFF; cdr3_nt: TGCAGCGCCCCGAGCGGACCCTACAATGAGCAGTTCTTC
clone_size: .; v_call: TRBV7-9; d_call: .; j_call: TRBJ2-3; cdr3_aa: CASSSDIWADTQYF; cdr3_nt: TGTGCCAGCAGCTCGGACATATGGGCGGATACGCAGTATTTT
clone_size: .; v_call: TRBV20-1; d_call: .; j_call: TRBJ2-1; cdr3_aa: CSARNRRGPDFNEQFF; cdr3_nt: TGCAGTGCTAGAAATCGTAGGGGCCCCGATTTCAATGAGCAGTTCTTC
clone_size: .; v_call: TRBV20-1; d_call: .; j_call: TRBJ2-2; cdr3_aa: CSARAQDRSDTGELFF; cdr3_nt: TGCAGTGCTAGAGCCCAGGACCGGTCGGACACCGGGGAGCTGTTTTTC
clone_size: .; v_call: TRBV12-3/TRBV12-4; d_call: .; j_call: TRBJ2-7; cdr3_aa: CASSLPGRLSYEQYF; cdr3_nt: TGTGCCAGCAGCTTACCGGGACGGCTCTCCTACGAGCAGTACTTC
clone_size: .; v_call: TRBV6-5; d_call: .; j_call: TRBJ2-2; cdr3_aa: CASTSDGELFF; cdr3_nt: TGTGCCAGCACTTCTGACGGGGAGCTGTTTTTT
clone_size: few; v_call: TRBV7-9; d_call: TRBD1; j_call: TRBJ1-4; cdr3_aa: CASSPRDRVSTTNEKLFF; cdr3_nt: TGTGCCAGCAGTCCCCGGGACAGGGTTTCGACAACTAATGAAAAACTGTTTTTT
clone_size: .; v_call: TRBV7-6; d_call: .; j_call: TRBJ1-4; cdr3_aa: CASSPPGRGRREKLFF; cdr3_nt: TGTGCCAGCAGCCCCCCTGGAAGGGGGAGGCGTGAAAAACTGTTTTTT
clone_size: .; v_call: TRBV12-3/TRBV12-4; d_call: .; j_call: TRBJ1-5; cdr3_aa: CASLWSGLGNQPQHF; cdr3_nt: TGTGCCAGCCTTTGGTCGGGTTTGGGCAATCAGCCCCAGCATTTT